One sample yielded the 28 T cell receptor beta chains listed below, sequenced in a study of blood T cell repertoires in COVID-19. The table came from immunoSEQ multiplex PCR; TCRdb's copy has only in-frame clones and leaves some out. This table has some 94,000 clones, 85% to 90% appearing once. Material: peripheral blood. The source of these receptors is a human donor in a cohort sampled during active COVID-19.

The chain recombines TRBV30 with TRBJ2-7, with TRBD1 identical over 9 bases. Germline CDR1 is GTSNPN and CDR2 is SVGIG (reference sequence). Trimming removed 4 bases from V and 3 bases from J; junction bases left unmatched: 4. This CDR3 spans 13 amino acids. This CDR3 is CAWKGTGFYEQYF. The CDR3 DNA reads as TGTGCCTGGAAAGGGACAGGGTTCTACGAGCAGTACTTC.

The chain uses TRBV7-9 and TRBJ2-1; 7 nucleotides match TRBD2. Germline V gives CDR1 SEHNR, CDR2 FQNEAQ (reference sequence). J was trimmed by 4 bases and V by 6 bases; bases with no gene match: 9. This CDR3 region has 15 residues. The CDR3 loop is CASSSTGTNYNEQFF. The CDR3 DNA is TGTGCCAGCAGTTCAACCGGGACTAATTACAATGAGCAGTTCTTC. The variable domain in full, with the rest retrieved from reference TRBV7-9 and TRBJ2-1, is DTGVSQNPRHKITKRGQNVTFRCDPISEHNRLYWYRQTLGQGPEFLTYFQNEAQLEKSRLLSDRFSAERPKGSFSTLEIQRTEQGDSAMYLCASSSTGTNYNEQFFGPGTRLTVL.

The rearrangement joins TRBV27 to TRBJ2-5; TRBD1 agrees at 8 bases. Germline V gives CDR1 MNHEY, CDR2 SMNVEV (reference sequence). The CDR3 is 14 residues long. Trimming took 5 bases from V and 5 from J; bases not matched to a gene: 7. The CDR3 region has the DNA TGTGCCAGCAGTAGGACAGGGAATTTTGAGACCCAGTACTTC. Protein: CASSRTGNFETQYF.

The J gene is TRBJ2-1, the V gene TRBV11-2, with TRBD2 identical over 9 bases. CDR1 and CDR2 (germline): SGHAT, FQNNGV. With 11 bases clipped from V and 7 bases from J, the junction kept 12 bases outside the gene matches. CDR3 length equals 14 residues. CDR3 loop: CAANGAGGPNEQFF. The CDR3 DNA is TGTGCCGCTAATGGGGCGGGGGGGCCGAATGAGCAGTTCTTC.

The genes are TRBV28 and TRBJ1-5; 8 bases line up with TRBD1. J lost 4 bases, V lost 5 bases, and 16 bases had no gene match. Looked up from germline, CDR1 is MDHEN and CDR2 is SYDVKM. The CDR3 is 18 residues long. CDR3 amino acids: CASSPYGQGYSGNQPQHF. CDR3 in DNA: TGTGCCAGCAGTCCCTATGGACAGGGTTATAGTGGGAATCAGCCCCAGCATTTT.

The rearrangement joins TRBV5-4 to TRBJ1-1, with 9 bases lining up with TRBD1. V trimming: 4 bases; J trimming: 4 bases; junction bases outside the gene matches: 8. This CDR3 spans 15 amino acids. The germline CDR1 and CDR2 sequences are SGHNT and YYREEE (reference sequence). The CDR3 protein is CASSGLQGASTEAFF. The CDR3 region has the DNA TGTGCCAGCAGCGGGCTACAGGGGGCGTCCACTGAAGCTTTCTTT.

The chain links TRBV6-1 to TRBJ1-2; 8 nucleotides agree with TRBD1. Trimming cost V 1 base and J 5 bases; bases outside gene matches: 0. Germline lookup yields CDR1 MNHNS and CDR2 SASEGT. There are 13 residues in the CDR3. The CDR3 loop is CASSEGDRYGYTF. CDR3 DNA sequence: TGTGCCAGCAGTGAAGGGGACAGGTATGGCTACACCTTC.

This clone was picked up one time. This sequence joins TRBV2 and TRBJ2-5; D may be TRBD1 (6 bases). V lost 4 bases, J lost 0 bases, and 9 bases lay in between. This CDR3 has 14 residues. Germline V gene lookup returns CDR1 SNHLY and CDR2 FYNNEI. The CDR3 protein is CASSAGTYQETQYF. As DNA, the CDR3 is TGTGCCAGCAGTGCCGGGACATACCAAGAGACCCAGTACTTC.

The genes are TRBV7-9 and TRBJ2-7, with D possibly TRBD2 on 6 matching bases. There are 13 residues in the CDR3. Germline V gene sequence: CDR1 SEHNR, CDR2 FQNEAQ (reference sequence). Trimming cost V 3 bases and J 7 bases, with 13 bases left between them. DNA of the CDR3: TGTGCCAGCAGCTTGTCAAGGGGAGGTGAGCAGTACTTC. This sequence encodes CASSLSRGGEQYF.

This clone is a singleton in its sample. The chain carries TRBV9 and TRBJ1-2; the D is unclear. Deletions cut 0 bases from V and 4 bases from J, with 7 bases between. CDR3 length: 13 residues. In germline, CDR1 is SGDLS, CDR2 YYNGEE. The CDR3: CASSVDSVYGYTF. In nucleotides, the CDR3 is TGTGCCAGCAGCGTAGATTCAGTCTATGGCTACACCTTC.

The chain combines TRBV27 with TRBJ2-7; TRBD2 is a possible D gene (5 bases). The CDR3 loop spans 14 amino acids. Germline CDR1 reads MNHEY; CDR2 reads SMNVEV (reference sequence). V shed 3 bases and J shed 6 bases, with 15 bases lying between them. The CDR3, as DNA: TGTGCCAGCAGTTTGAACAGTTTGGGAGTCGAGCAGTACTTC. Translated, it gives CASSLNSLGVEQYF.

The CDR3 sequence is CASSSDRAFSGYEQYF. CDR3 nucleotide sequence: TGTGCCAGCAGTTCAGACAGGGCCTTTTCGGGCTACGAGCAGTACTTC. The gene calls are TRBV27 and TRBJ2-7; TRBD1 agrees at 7 bases. V gave up 4 bases and J gave up 3 bases; unmatched junction bases: 12. The CDR3 spans 16 residues. Germline CDR1 and CDR2: MNHEY and SMNVEV (reference sequence).

The chain has TRBV28 and TRBJ2-3; 9 bases match TRBD1. CDR3 length: 15 amino acids. CDR1 and CDR2 (germline): MDHEN, SYDVKM. V lost 6 bases to trimming and J lost 6 bases; unmatched junction nucleotides: 10. The CDR3 sequence: CASRSGQGGSDTQYF. CDR3 nucleotide sequence: TGTGCCAGCAGATCGGGACAGGGAGGTTCGGATACGCAGTATTTT. Full variable domain (rest looked up from reference TRBV28 and TRBJ2-3): DVKVTQSSRYLVKRTGEKVFLECVQDMDHENMFWYRQDPGLGLRLIYFSYDVKMKEKGDIPEGYSVSREKKERFSLILESASTNQTSMYLCASRSGQGGSDTQYFGPGTRLTVL.

V is TRBV7-9 and J is TRBJ1-1; D unclear. V lost 5 bases, J lost 6 bases, and 13 bases lay in between. This CDR3 is 13 amino acids long. CDR1 and CDR2 from the germline V gene are SEHNR and FQNEAQ (reference sequence). The CDR3 sequence: CASSPMTRPEAFF. The CDR3 bases are TGTGCCAGCAGCCCTATGACTAGGCCTGAAGCTTTCTTT. Filled out from reference TRBV7-9 and TRBJ1-1, the complete variable domain reads DTGVSQNPRHKITKRGQNVTFRCDPISEHNRLYWYRQTLGQGPEFLTYFQNEAQLEKSRLLSDRFSAERPKGSFSTLEIQRTEQGDSAMYLCASSPMTRPEAFFGQGTRLTVV.

The V and J genes are TRBV4-1 and TRBJ2-5; 15 bases align to TRBD2. Looked up from germline, CDR1 is MGHRA and CDR2 is YSYEKL. The CDR3 totals 18 residues. V lost 1 base to trimming and J lost 4 bases; unmatched junction nucleotides: 7. CDR3 in amino acids: CASSQGTSGRGRRETQYF. In DNA, the CDR3 is TGCGCCAGCAGCCAAGGGACTAGCGGGAGGGGAAGGAGAGAGACCCAGTACTTC.

The chain combines TRBV3-1 (or the pseudogene TRBV3-2) with TRBJ2-1, with D possibly TRBD2 on 6 matching bases. The CDR3 extends over 15 amino acids. CDR1 and CDR2 from the germline V gene are LGHDT and YNNKEL (reference sequence). Trimming cost V 1 base and J 7 bases, with 14 bases left between them. CDR3 sequence: CASSQGRDAWNEQFF. The CDR3 region has the DNA TGTGCCAGCAGCCAAGGGCGGGATGCGTGGAATGAGCAGTTCTTC.

This clone has just a few counts. The CDR3, as DNA: TGTGCCTGGGGACAGGGGTGGGAGCAGTACTTC. The encoded protein is CAWGQGWEQYF. This chain uses TRBV28 with TRBJ2-7, with 10 bases that match TRBD1. V shed 11 bases, J shed 7 bases, and the junction held 5 bases outside the gene matches. There are 11 residues in the CDR3. Germline V gene data show CDR1 as MDHEN and CDR2 as SYDVKM.

This clone occurred once. The rearrangement links TRBV18 to TRBJ2-7; 11 bases line up with TRBD2. The length of the CDR3 is 17 residues. The germline CDR1 and CDR2 sequences are KGHSH and LQKENI. With V trimmed by 3 bases and J by 0 bases, 7 bases remained unmatched. The CDR3 spells CASSPRGLAGASYEQYF. CDR3 in DNA: TGTGCCAGCTCACCGAGAGGACTAGCGGGTGCCTCCTACGAGCAGTACTTC.

This clone was recorded only once. This chain joins TRBV10-1 and TRBJ2-3; a weak D match, TRBD1 (6 bases). CDR1 and CDR2 (germline): WNHNN, SYGVQD (reference sequence). With 2 bases removed from V and 2 bases from J, the gap between germline ends came to 8 bases. The CDR3 loop spans 14 amino acids. CDR3 loop: CASSENRATDTQYF. In DNA, the CDR3 is TGCGCCAGCAGTGAGAACAGGGCCACAGATACGCAGTATTTT.

V and J are TRBV19 and TRBJ2-7, with 11 nucleotides matching TRBD1. Unmatched junction bases numbered 12, after V lost 7 bases and J lost 7 bases. This CDR3 spans 15 amino acids. Looked up from germline, CDR1 is LNHDA and CDR2 is SQIVND (reference sequence). CDR3 coding DNA: TGTGCCAGTACCCCCGGACAGGGGGCATTCAAAGAGCAGTACTTC. As protein: CASTPGQGAFKEQYF.

The V and J genes are TRBV28 and TRBJ2-5; TRBD1 agrees at 7 bases. The germline V gene encodes CDR1 MDHEN and CDR2 SYDVKM. The CDR3 is made up of 13 amino acids. The V gene end was trimmed by 4 bases and the J gene end by 5 bases; junction bases not matched to a gene: 4. The CDR3 DNA sequence: TGTGCCAGCAGTTGGGACAGCAGGGAGACCCAGTACTTC. This encodes CASSWDSRETQYF.

The V gene is TRBV29-1, the J gene TRBJ2-6; D may be TRBD2 (5 bases). Germline lookup yields CDR1 SQVTM and CDR2 ANQGSEA. CDR3 length: 18 residues. V gave up 0 bases and J gave up 0 bases, with 15 bases separating them. As DNA, the CDR3 is TGCAGCGTTGAAGATCGGGAAGGCGGCCACTCTGGGGCCAACGTCCTGACTTTC. Translation gives CSVEDREGGHSGANVLTF. Combining the CDR3 with reference TRBV29-1 and TRBJ2-6 gives the whole variable domain SAVISQKPSRDICQRGTSLTIQCQVDSQVTMMFWYRQQPGQSLTLIATANQGSEATYESGFVIDKFPISRPNLTFSTLTVSNMSPEDSSIYLCSVEDREGGHSGANVLTFGAGSRLTVL.

This clone showed up just a few times. This chain uses TRBV7-9 with TRBJ2-3; D uncertain. Trimming took 1 base from V and 6 from J, leaving 14 bases between them. Looked up from germline, CDR1 is SEHNR and CDR2 is FQNEAQ (reference sequence). The CDR3 totals 15 residues. The CDR3 sequence: CASSLGGASGDTQYF. The DNA of the CDR3 is TGTGCCAGCAGCTTAGGTGGAGCATCCGGGGATACGCAGTATTTT.

This clone appeared once. The chain links TRBV9 to TRBJ2-2; 7 bases are a match to TRBD2. CDR1 is SGDLS and CDR2 is YYNGEE in the germline V gene. This CDR3 region has 13 residues. The ends lost 5 bases at V and 4 bases at J; junction bases unmatched: 2. DNA of the CDR3: TGTGCCAGCAGTCTAGCGGCCACCGGGGAGCTGTTTTTT. It is translated as CASSLAATGELFF.

This rearrangement joins TRBV19 to TRBJ1-4; the D is unclear. Deletions cut 4 bases from V and 5 bases from J, with 8 bases between. Per the germline V gene, CDR1 is LNHDA and CDR2 is SQIVND (reference sequence). The CDR3 has 13 amino acids. The CDR3 DNA is TGTGCCAGTAGTACCCGGGGAAATGAAAAACTGTTTTTT. It is translated as CASSTRGNEKLFF. The variable domain in full, completed from reference TRBV19 and TRBJ1-4, reads DGGITQSPKYLFRKEGQNVTLSCEQNLNHDAMYWYRQDPGQGLRLIYYSQIVNDFQKGDIAEGYSVSREKKESFPLTVTSAQKNPTAFYLCASSTRGNEKLFFGSGTQLSVL.

V gene TRBV28 combines with J gene TRBJ2-2; 9 positions agree with TRBD2. CDR3 length: 18 amino acids. CDR1 MDHEN and CDR2 SYDVKM come from the germline V gene. J lost 5 bases, V lost 7 bases, and 17 bases had no gene match. The CDR3 DNA reads as TGTGCCAGCAAGAAAAGTAGCGGGAGAGTAGGGGGAACCGGGGAGCTGTTTTTT. This codes for CASKKSSGRVGGTGELFF.

This chain's CDR3 is CASSVRAEAFF. The CDR3 coding sequence is TGTGCCAGCAGCGTTCGGGCTGAAGCTTTCTTT. V and J are TRBV5-8 and TRBJ1-1, with D hard to call. The CDR3 sequence is 11 residues long. With 4 bases removed from V and 6 bases from J, the gap between germline ends came to 7 bases. Looked up from germline, CDR1 is SGHTS and CDR2 is YDEGEE.

The chain carries TRBV27 and TRBJ1-1; D perhaps matches TRBD1 (5 bases). CDR1 MNHEY and CDR2 SMNVEV come from the germline V gene (reference sequence). Trimming left V 5 bases short and J 2 bases short, with 12 bases between. The CDR3 spans 14 residues. CDR3 coding DNA: TGTGCCAGCAGTACGGACACTTTTAACACTGAAGCTTTCTTT. Encoded protein: CASSTDTFNTEAFF.